This section outlines one T cell receptor (beta chain) sequence together with its context. This sample stems from a study of T cell changes during pregnancy in multiple sclerosis. Germline V gives CDR1 SGHRS, CDR2 YFSETQ. The J segment lost 5 bases and the V segment lost 4 bases, leaving 10 bases of the junction unmatched. CDR3 length: 18 residues. Method: immunoSEQ multiplex PCR; TCRdb's copy keeps in-frame clones and lacks some. The sample includes approximately 37,000 clones, 90% to 95% seen only once; the top ten take 0.6% to 0.75%. This chain links TRBV5-1 with TRBJ2-2, with 14 bases aligning to TRBD2. This receptor was obtained from a female donor with multiple sclerosis, enrolled in a pregnancy study. The sample consisted of CD4+ T cells from peripheral blood mononuclear cells, taken in the third trimester of pregnancy. CDR3: CASSPRTSGGPSTGELFF. Here the CDR3 DNA reads TGCGCCAGCAGCCCCCGGACTAGCGGGGGGCCGAGTACCGGGGAGCTGTTTTTT.